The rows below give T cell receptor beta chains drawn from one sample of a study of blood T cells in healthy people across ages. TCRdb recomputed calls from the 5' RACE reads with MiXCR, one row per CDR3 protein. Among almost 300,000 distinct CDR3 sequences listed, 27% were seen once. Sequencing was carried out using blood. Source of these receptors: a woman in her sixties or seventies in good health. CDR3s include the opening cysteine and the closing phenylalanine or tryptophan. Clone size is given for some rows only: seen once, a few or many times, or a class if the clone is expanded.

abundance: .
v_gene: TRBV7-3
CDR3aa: CASSPSGTGGMYNEQFF

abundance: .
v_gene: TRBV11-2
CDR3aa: CASSLNPGAYNSPLHF

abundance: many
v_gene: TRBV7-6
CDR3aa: CASSSSGANVLTF

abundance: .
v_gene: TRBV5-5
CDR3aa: CASSLITSTDTQYF

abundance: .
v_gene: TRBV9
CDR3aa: CASSVEGGAGNEQFF

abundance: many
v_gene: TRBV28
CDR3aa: CASSSLRGEETQYF

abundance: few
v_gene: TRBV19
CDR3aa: CASSIGGTYEQYF

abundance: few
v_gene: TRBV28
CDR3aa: CASSLVGGSQPQHF

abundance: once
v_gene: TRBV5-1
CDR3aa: CAVCRDTEYEQYF

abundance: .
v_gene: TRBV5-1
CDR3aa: CASRVEGGNEQFF

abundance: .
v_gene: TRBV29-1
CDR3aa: CSVVGGGGNTIYF

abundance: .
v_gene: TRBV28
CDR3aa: CASSGLAKNNEQFF

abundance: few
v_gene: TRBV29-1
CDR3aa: CSVGRNDNEQFF

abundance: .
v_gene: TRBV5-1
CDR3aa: CASSSRSARGDTQYF

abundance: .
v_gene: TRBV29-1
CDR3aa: CSVRGSDEKLFF

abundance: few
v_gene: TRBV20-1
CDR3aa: CSASRSLAESSYNEQFF

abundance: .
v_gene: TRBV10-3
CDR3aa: CAISEPQGLAGETQYF

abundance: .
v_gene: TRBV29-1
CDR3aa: CSVEVGGLGEQYF

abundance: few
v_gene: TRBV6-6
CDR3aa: CAGGTAQETQYF

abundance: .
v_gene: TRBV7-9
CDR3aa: CASSPASGRFIEQFF

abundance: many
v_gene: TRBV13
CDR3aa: CASSPERRGGNEQFF

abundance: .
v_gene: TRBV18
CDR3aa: CASSPPPSGHYNEQFF

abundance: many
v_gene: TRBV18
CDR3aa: CASSPLGGFSSYNEQFF

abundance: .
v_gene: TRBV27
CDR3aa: CARSPARLATNEKLFF

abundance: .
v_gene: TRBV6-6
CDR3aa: CASKKGEDTQPQHF

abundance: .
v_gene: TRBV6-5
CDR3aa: CASSQGQNYEQYF

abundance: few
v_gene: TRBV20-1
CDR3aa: CSATLGAKNIQYF

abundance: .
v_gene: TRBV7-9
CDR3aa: CASSLESGEKLFF

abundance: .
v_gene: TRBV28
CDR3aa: CASSLNGYEQYF

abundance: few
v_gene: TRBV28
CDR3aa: CASSLTELAGVQQFF

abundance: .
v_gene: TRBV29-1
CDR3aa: CSASTSYEQYF

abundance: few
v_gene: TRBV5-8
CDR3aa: CASSLGQPNSPLHF

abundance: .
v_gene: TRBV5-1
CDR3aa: CASRETGTNEQFF

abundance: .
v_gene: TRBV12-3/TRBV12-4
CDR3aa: CASSIGGLAGAQGQFF

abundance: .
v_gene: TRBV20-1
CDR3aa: CSAREGGLGQPQHF

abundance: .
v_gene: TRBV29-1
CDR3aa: CSGGTSGRETQYF

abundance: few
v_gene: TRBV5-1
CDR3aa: CASRTRVAEKLAKNIQYF

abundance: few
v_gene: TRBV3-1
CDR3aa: CASSYSGTIPQETQYF

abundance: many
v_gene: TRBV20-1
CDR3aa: CSGRRLGGDEKLFF

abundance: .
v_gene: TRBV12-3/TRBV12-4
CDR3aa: CASSFAPLGELFF

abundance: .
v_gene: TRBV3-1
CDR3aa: CASSPGYSNTDTQYF

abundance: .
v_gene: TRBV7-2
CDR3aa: CASSFTSGYNEQFF

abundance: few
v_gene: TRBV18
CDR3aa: CASSPRGNSPLHF

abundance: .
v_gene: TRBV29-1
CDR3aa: CSVEVLDYNEQFF

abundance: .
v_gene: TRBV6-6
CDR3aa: CASSPGQGSNEKLFF

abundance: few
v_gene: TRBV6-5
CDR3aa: CASSYSSGIETQYF

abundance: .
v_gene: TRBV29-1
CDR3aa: CSARTGEQYGAFF

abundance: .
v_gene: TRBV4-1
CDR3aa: CASSQTLAGVGEQYF

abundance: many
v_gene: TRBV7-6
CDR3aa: CASSPGTGAYGYTF

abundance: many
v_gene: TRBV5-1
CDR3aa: CASSSNRERTQYF

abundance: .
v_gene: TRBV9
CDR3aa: CASSVGSSQIQYF

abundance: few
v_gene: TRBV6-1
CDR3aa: CASSGRGLAYNEQFF